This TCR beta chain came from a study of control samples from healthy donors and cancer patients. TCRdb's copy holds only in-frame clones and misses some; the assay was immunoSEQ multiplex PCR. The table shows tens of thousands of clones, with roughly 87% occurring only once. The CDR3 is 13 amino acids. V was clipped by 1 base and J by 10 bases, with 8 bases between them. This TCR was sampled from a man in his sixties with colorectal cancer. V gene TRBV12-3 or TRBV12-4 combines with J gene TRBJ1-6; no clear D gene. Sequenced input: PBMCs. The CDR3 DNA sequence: TGTGCCAGCAGTTTAGGGGCAGAGTCACCCCTCCACTTT. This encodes CASSLGAESPLHF.